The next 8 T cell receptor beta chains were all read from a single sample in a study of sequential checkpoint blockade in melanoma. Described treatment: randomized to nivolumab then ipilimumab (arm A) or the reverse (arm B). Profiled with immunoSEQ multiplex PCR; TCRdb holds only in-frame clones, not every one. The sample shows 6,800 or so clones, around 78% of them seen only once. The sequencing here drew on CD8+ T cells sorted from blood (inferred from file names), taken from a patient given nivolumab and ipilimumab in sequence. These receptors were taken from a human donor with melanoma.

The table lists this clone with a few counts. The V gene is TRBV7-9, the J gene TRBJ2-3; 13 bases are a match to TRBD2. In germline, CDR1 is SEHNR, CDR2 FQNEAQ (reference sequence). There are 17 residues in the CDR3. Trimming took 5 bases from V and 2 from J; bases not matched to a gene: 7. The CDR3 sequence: CASSHWTSGRFTDTQYF. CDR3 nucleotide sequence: TGTGCCAGCAGCCACTGGACTAGCGGGAGATTCACAGATACGCAGTATTTT.

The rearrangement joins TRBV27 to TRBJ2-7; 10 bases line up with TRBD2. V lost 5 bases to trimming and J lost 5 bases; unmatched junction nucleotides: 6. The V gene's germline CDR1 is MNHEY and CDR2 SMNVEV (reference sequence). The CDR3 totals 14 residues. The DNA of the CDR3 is TGTGCCAGCAGTCCGGGACTAGCGAACCACGAGCAGTACTTC. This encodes CASSPGLANHEQYF.

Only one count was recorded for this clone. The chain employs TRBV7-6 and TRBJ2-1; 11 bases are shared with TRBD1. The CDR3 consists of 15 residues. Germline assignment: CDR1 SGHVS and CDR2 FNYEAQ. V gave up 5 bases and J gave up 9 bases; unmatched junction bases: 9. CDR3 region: CASSVTPGQGGEQFF. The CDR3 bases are TGTGCCAGCAGCGTAACGCCGGGACAGGGGGGTGAGCAGTTCTTC.

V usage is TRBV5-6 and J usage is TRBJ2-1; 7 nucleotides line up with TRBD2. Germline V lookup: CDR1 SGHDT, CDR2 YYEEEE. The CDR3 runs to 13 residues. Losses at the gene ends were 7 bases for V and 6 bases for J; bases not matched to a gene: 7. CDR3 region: CASRLWGGNEQFF. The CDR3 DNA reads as TGTGCCAGCCGTCTATGGGGGGGCAATGAGCAGTTCTTC.

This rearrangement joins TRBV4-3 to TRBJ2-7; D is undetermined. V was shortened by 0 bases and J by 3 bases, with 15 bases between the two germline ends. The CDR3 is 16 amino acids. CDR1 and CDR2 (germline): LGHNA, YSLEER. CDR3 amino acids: CASSQEWRKANYEQYF. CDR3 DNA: TGCGCCAGCAGCCAAGAATGGCGGAAGGCCAACTACGAGCAGTACTTC.

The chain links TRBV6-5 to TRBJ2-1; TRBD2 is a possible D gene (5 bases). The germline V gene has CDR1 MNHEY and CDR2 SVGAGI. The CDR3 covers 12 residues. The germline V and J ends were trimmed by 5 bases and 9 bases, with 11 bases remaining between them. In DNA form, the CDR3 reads TGTGCCAGCAGTGACCTCGGGGTTGAGCAGTTCTTC. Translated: CASSDLGVEQFF.

Here the CDR3 reads CASSWQASGLYEQYF. DNA for the CDR3: TGTGCCAGCAGCTGGCAGGCTAGCGGGCTCTACGAGCAGTACTTC. V gene TRBV7-9 combines with J gene TRBJ2-7, with TRBD2 matching 8 bases. This CDR3 spans 15 amino acids. V dropped 4 bases and J dropped 3; count of bases not matched to a gene: 8. Germline loops: CDR1 SEHNR, CDR2 FQNEAQ (reference sequence).

Here the CDR3 DNA reads TGCAGCGTTCGAAGTGGAGCTGAAGCTTTCTTT. Translation: CSVRSGAEAFF. The chain uses TRBV29-1 and TRBJ1-1; D is unclear. The CDR3 is made up of 11 amino acids. V was cut by 5 bases and J by 6 bases, with 10 bases left in between. CDR1 SQVTM and CDR2 ANQGSEA come from the germline V gene. The whole variable domain, filled in from reference TRBV29-1 and TRBJ1-1, reads SAVISQKPSRDICQRGTSLTIQCQVDSQVTMMFWYRQQPGQSLTLIATANQGSEATYESGFVIDKFPISRPNLTFSTLTVSNMSPEDSSIYLCSVRSGAEAFFGQGTRLTVV.